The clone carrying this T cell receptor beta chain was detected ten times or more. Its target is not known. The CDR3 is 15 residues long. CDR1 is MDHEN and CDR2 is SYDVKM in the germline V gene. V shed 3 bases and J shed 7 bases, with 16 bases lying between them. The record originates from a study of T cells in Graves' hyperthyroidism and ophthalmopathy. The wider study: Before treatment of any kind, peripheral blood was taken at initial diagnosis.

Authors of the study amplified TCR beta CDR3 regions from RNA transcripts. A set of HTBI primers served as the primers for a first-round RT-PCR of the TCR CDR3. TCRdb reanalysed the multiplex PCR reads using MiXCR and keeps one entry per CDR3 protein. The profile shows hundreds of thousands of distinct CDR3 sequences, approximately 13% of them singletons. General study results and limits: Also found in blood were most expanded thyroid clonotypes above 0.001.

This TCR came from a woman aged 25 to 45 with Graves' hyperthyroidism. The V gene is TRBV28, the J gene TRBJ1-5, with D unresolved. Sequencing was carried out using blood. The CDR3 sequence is CASSFLAQREQPQHF. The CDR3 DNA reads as TGTGCCAGCAGTTTTCTAGCCCAACGGGAACAGCCCCAGCATTTT.